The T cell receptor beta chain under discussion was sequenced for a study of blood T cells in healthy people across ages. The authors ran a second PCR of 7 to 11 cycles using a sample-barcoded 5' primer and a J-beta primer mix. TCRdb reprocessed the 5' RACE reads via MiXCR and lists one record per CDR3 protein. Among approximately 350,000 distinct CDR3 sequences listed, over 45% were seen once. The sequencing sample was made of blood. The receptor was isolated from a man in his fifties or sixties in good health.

The CDR3 loop is CASSIWTGGAEGNEQFF. CDR3 bases: TGTGCCAGCAGCATATGGACCGGGGGGGCCGAGGGCAATGAGCAGTTCTTC. The rearrangement joins TRBV11-2 to TRBJ2-1, with TRBD2 identical over 8 bases. The germline gives CDR1 SGHAT, CDR2 FQNNGV. Trimming at V came to 5 bases and at J to 6 bases, leaving 15 bases not matched to a gene. This CDR3 region has 17 residues.